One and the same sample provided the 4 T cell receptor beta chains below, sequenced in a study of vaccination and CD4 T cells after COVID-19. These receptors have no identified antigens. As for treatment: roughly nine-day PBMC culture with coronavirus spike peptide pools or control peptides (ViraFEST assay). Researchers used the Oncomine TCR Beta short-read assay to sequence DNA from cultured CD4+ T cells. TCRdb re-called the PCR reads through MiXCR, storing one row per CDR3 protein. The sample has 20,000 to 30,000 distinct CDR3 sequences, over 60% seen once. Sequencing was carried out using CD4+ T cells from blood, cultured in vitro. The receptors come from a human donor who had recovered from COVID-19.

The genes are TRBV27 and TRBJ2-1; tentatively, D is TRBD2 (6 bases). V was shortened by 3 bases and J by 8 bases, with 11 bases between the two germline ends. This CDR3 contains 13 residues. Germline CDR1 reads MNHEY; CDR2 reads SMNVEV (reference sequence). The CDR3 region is CASSFWRDDEQFF. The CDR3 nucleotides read TGTGCCAGCAGTTTTTGGCGGGACGATGAGCAGTTCTTC.

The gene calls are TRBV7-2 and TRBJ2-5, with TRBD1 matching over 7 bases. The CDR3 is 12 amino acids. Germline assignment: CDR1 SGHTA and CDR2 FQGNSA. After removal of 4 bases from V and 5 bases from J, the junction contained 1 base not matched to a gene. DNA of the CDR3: TGTGCCAGCAGCTCGACAGGGGAGACCCAGTACTTC. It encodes CASSSTGETQYF.

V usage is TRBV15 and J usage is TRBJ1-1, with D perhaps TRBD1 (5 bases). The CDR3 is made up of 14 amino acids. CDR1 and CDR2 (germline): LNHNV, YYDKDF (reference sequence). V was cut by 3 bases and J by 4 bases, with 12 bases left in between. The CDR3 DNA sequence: TGTGCCACCAGCAGTCTGGGGCGCGGCACTGAAGCTTTCTTT. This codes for CATSSLGRGTEAFF.

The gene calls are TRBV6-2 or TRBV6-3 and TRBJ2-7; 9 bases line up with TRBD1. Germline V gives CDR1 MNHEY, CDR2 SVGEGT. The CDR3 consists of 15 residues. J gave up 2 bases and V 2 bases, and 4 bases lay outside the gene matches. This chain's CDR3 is CASSYIGQGTYEQYF. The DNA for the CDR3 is TGTGCCAGCAGTTACATCGGACAGGGGACCTACGAGCAGTACTTC.